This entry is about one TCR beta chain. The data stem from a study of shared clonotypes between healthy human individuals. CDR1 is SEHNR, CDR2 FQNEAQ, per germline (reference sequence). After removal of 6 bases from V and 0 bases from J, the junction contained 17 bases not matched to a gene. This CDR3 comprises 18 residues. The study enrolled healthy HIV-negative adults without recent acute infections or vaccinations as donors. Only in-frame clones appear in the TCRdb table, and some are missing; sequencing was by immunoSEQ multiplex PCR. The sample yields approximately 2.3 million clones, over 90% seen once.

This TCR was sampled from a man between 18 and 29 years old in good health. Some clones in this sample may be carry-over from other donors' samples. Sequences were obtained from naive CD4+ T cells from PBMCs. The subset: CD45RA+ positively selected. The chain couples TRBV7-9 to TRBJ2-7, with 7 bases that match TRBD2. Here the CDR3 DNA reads TGTGCCAGCAGTCAAGCGACTTCGGGAGGCAGGATCTCCTACGAGCAGTACTTC. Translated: CASSQATSGGRISYEQYF. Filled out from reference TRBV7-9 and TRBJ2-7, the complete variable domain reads DTGVSQNPRHKITKRGQNVTFRCDPISEHNRLYWYRQTLGQGPEFLTYFQNEAQLEKSRLLSDRFSAERPKGSFSTLEIQRTEQGDSAMYLCASSQATSGGRISYEQYFGPGTRLTVT.